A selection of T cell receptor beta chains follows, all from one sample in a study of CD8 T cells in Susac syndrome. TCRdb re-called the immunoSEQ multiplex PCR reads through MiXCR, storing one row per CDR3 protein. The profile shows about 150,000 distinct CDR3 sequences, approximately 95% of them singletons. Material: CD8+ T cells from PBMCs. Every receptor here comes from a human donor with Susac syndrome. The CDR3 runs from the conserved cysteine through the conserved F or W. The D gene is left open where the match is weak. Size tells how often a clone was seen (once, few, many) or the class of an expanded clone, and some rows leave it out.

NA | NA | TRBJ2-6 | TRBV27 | CASSPTVSGANVLTF | TGTGCCAGCAGCCCGACAGTGTCTGGGGCCAACGTCCTGACTTTC
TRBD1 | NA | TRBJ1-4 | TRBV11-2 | CASSLAAAGGEKLFF | TGTGCCAGCAGCTTAGCGGCGGCAGGGGGTGAAAAACTGTTTTTT
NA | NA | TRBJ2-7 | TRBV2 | CATNAGNSYEQYF | TGTGCCACCAACGCGGGGAACTCCTACGAGCAGTACTTC
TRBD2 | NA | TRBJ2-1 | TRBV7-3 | CASSEISGSSYNEQFF | TGTGCCAGCAGCGAGATAAGCGGGAGCTCCTACAATGAGCAGTTCTTC
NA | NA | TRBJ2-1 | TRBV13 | CASSFGTSPNEQFF | TGTGCCAGCAGCTTTGGAACTAGTCCCAATGAGCAGTTCTTC
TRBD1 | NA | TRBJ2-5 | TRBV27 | CASGGQGLYF | TGTGCCAGCGGCGGACAGGGCCTCTACTTC
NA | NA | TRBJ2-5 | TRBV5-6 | CASSLETVEETQYF | TGTGCCAGCAGCTTGGAGACGGTAGAAGAGACCCAGTACTTC
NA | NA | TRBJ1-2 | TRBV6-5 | CASRPRLGGYTF | TGTGCCAGCAGACCACGTCTGGGTGGCTACACCTTC
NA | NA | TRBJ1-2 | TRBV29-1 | CIGSDGYGYTF | TGCATCGGGTCAGATGGCTATGGCTACACCTTC
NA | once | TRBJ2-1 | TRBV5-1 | CASSLGGWMPYNEQFF | TGCGCCAGCAGCTTAGGGGGATGGATGCCCTACAATGAGCAGTTCTTC
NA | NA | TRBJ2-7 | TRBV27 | CASSFVLRDLHEQYF | TGTGCCAGCAGTTTTGTATTGAGGGACCTCCACGAGCAGTACTTC
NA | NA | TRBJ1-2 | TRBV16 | CASSQPSKVGGPYGYTF | TGTGCCAGCAGCCAACCGTCCAAAGTGGGGGGCCCGTATGGCTACACCTTC
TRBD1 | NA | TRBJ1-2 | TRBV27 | CASSLAGGYGYTF | TGTGCCAGCAGTTTGGCAGGGGGCTATGGCTACACCTTC
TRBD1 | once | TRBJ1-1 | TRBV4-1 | CASSHENRGPIVNTEAFF | TGCGCCAGCAGCCACGAAAACAGGGGCCCTATTGTGAACACTGAAGCTTTCTTT
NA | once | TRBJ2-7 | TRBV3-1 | CASSPYGRYEQYF | TGTGCCAGCAGCCCCTATGGAAGATACGAGCAGTACTTC
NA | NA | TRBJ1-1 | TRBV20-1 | CSARDANEAFF | TGCAGTGCTAGAGATGCTAATGAAGCTTTCTTT
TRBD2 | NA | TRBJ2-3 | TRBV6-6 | CATQPGGLTDTQYF | TGTGCCACCCAGCCGGGAGGACTCACAGATACGCAGTATTTT
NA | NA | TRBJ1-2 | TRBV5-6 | CASRPAGGYYGYTF | TGTGCCAGCAGGCCGGCGGGGGGCTACTATGGCTACACCTTC